The T cell receptor (beta chain) under discussion was sequenced for a study of cytomegalovirus exposure and HLA in healthy donors. Study-wide points: Specificity for CMV antigens was confirmed in vitro for a few of the CMV-associated chains. Most TCR sequences showed up rarely, but some public TCRs showed up in many donors. Analysis performed later found under 20,000 TCR beta sequences associated with HLA alleles at 0.05 false discovery rate. 87-base-pair reads could not separate some V segments, including TRBV6-2 and TRBV6-3.

This clone has just a few counts. Its specificity is not known. Trimming removed 0 bases from V and 0 bases from J, with 6 bases in between. Germline V gives CDR1 SGDLS, CDR2 YYNGEE. The CDR3 is made up of 14 amino acids. The PCR ran on 60 Vbeta and 13 Jbeta primers. Sequencing used immunoSEQ multiplex PCR; TCRdb keeps in-frame clones, though not all of them. This table holds over 75,000 clones, around a tenth found once. The TCR was taken from a man aged 45-60 years in good health and CMV-seropositive. The V and J genes are TRBV9 and TRBJ1-1; D gene unclear. The sequenced sample consisted of PBMCs. DNA for the CDR3: TGTGCCAGCAGCGTAGCACAGATGAACACTGAAGCTTTCTTT. Its protein product is CASSVAQMNTEAFF.